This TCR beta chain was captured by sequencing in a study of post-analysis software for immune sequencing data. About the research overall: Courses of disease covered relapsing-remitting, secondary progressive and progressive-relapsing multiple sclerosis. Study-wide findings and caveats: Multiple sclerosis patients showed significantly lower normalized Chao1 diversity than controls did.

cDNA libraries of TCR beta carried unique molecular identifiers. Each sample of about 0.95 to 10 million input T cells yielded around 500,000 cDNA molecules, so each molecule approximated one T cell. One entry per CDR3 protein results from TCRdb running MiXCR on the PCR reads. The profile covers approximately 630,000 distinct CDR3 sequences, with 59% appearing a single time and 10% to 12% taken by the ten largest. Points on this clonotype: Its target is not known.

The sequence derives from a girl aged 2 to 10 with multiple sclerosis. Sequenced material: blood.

CDR3 DNA sequence: TGTGCCAGCAGTTCGCAGGCCGCCGGGACAGGGGAGTCAAACTATGGCTACACCTTC. This encodes CASSSQAAGTGESNYGYTF. The chain carries TRBV6-5 and TRBJ1-2; 10 nucleotides align to TRBD1. The CDR3 loop spans 19 amino acids. Looked up from germline, CDR1 is MNHEY and CDR2 is SVGAGI. J was trimmed by 2 bases and V by 4 bases; bases with no gene match: 16.